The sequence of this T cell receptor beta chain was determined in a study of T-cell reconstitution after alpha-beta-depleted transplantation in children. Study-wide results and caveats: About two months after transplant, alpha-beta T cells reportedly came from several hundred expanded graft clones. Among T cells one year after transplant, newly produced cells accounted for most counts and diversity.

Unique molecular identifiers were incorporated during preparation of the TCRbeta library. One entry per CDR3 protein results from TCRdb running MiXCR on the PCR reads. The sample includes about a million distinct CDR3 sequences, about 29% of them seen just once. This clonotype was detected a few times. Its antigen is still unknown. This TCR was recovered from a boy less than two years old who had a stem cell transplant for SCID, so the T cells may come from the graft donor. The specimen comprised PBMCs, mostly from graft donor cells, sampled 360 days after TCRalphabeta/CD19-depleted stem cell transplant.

The CDR3 nucleotides read TGTGCCAGCAGCCGATACAGGGGTCCAGATACGCAGTATTTT. Protein: CASSRYRGPDTQYF. V and J are TRBV6-1 and TRBJ2-3, with 7 nucleotides matching TRBD1. In germline, CDR1 is MNHNS, CDR2 SASEGT. The CDR3 has 14 amino acids. Trimming removed 6 bases from V and 4 bases from J; junction bases left unmatched: 7.